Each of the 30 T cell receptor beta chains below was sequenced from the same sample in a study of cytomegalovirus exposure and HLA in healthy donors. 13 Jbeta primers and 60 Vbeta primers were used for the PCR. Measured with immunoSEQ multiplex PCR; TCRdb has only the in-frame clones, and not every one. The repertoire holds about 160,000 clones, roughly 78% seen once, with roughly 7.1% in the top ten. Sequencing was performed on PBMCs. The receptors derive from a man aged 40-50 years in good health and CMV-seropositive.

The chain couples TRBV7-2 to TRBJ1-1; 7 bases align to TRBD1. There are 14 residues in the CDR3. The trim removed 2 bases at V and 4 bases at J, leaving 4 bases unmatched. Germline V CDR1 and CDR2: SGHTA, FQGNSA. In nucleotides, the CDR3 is TGTGCCAGCAGCTTAAACAGGGGAAGCACTGAAGCTTTCTTT. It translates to CASSLNRGSTEAFF.

CDR3 in DNA: TGCGCCAGCAGCCAAGGTGGCGGGGGGGCATTCGCAGATACGCAGTATTTT. It encodes CASSQGGGGAFADTQYF. The chain is built from TRBV4-3 and TRBJ2-3; TRBD2 agrees at 9 bases. Germline CDR1 LGHNA, CDR2 YSLEER. CDR3 length: 17 residues. V lost 1 base and J lost 4; bases outside the gene matches: 9.

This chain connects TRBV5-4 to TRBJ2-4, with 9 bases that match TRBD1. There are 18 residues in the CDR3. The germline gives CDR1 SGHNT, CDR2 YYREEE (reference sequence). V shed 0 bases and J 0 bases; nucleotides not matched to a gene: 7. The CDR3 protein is CASSLAHGTGLAKNIQYF. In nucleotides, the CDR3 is TGTGCCAGCAGCTTGGCACACGGGACAGGGTTAGCCAAAAACATTCAGTACTTC.

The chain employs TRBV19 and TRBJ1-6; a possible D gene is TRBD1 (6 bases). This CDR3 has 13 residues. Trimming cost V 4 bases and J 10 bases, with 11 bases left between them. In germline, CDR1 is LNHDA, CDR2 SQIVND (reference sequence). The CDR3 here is CASSTTGNSPLHF. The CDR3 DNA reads TGTGCCAGTAGTACTACAGGGAACTCACCCCTCCACTTT.

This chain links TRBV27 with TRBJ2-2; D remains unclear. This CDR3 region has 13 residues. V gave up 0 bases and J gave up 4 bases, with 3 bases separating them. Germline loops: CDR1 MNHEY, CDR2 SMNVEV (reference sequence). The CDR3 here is CASSLSSTGELFF. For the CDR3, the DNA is TGTGCCAGCAGTTTATCGAGCACCGGGGAGCTGTTTTTT.

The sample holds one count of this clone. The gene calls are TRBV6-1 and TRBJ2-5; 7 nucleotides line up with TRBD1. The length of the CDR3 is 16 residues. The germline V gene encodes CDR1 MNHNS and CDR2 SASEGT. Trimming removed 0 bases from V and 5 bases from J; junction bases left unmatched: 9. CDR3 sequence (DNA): TGTGCCAGCAGTGAAGCGGACAGGTCTCTAGGGGAGACCCAGTACTTC. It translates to CASSEADRSLGETQYF.

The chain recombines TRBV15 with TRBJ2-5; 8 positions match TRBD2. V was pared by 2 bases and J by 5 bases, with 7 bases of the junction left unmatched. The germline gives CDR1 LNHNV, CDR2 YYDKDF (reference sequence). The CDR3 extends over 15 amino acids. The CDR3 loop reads CATSRSRGVGETQYF. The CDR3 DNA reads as TGTGCCACCAGCAGATCGCGGGGGGTTGGGGAGACCCAGTACTTC.

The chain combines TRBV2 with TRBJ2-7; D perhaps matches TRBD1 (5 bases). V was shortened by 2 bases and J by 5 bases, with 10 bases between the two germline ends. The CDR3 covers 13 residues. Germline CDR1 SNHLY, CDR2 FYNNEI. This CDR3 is CASSEKGFNEQYF. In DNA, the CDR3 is TGTGCCAGCAGTGAAAAGGGGTTCAACGAGCAGTACTTC.

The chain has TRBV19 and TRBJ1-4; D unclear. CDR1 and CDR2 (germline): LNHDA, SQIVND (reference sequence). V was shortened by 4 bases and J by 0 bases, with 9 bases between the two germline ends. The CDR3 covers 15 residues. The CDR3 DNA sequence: TGTGCCAGTAGTACTAACCTCGCAACTAATGAAAAACTGTTTTTT. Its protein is CASSTNLATNEKLFF.

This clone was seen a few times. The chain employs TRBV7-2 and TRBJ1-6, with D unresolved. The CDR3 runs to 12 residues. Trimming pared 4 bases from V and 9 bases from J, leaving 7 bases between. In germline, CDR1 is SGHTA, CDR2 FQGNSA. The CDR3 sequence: CASSSSGSPLHF. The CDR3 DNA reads TGTGCCAGCAGCTCCAGTGGTTCACCCCTCCACTTT.

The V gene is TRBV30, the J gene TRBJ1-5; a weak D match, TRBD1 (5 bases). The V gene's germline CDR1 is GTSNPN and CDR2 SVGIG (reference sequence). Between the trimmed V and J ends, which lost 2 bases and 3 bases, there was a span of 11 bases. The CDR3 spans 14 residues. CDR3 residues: CAWSQSGDNQPQHF. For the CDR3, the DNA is TGTGCCTGGAGTCAGTCGGGGGACAATCAGCCCCAGCATTTT. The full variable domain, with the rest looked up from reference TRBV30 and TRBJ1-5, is SQTIHQWPATLVQPVGSPLSLECTVEGTSNPNLYWYRQAAGRGLQLLFYSVGIGQISSEVPQNLSASRPQDRQFILSSKKLLLSDSGFYLCAWSQSGDNQPQHFGDGTRLSIL.

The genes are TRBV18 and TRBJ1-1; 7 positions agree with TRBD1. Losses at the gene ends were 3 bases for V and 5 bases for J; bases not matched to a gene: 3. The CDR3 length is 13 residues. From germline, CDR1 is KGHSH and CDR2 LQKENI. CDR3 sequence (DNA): TGTGCCAGCTCACCGTCGACAGGGACTGAAGCTTTCTTT. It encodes CASSPSTGTEAFF.

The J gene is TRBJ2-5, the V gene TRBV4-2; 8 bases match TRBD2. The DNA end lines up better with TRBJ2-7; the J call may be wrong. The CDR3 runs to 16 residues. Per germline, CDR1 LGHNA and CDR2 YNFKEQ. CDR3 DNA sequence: TGTGCCAGCAGCTCCCCGCCCGGGGGGGGGTCATACGAGCAGTACTTC. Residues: CASSSPPGGGSYEQYF.

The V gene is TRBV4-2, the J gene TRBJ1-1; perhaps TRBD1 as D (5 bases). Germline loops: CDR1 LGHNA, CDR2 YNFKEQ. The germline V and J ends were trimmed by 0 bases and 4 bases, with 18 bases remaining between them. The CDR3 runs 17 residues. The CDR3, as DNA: TGTGCCAGCAGCCAAGATACGGCGGTCAGGGAGGGCACTGAAGCTTTCTTT. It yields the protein CASSQDTAVREGTEAFF.

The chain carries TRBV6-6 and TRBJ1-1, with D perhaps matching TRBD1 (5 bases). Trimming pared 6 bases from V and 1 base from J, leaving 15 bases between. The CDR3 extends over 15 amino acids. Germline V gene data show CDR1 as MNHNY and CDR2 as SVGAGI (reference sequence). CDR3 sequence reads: CASRTKGAGNTEAFF. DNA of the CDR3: TGTGCCAGCAGGACCAAAGGGGCAGGGAACACTGAAGCTTTCTTT.

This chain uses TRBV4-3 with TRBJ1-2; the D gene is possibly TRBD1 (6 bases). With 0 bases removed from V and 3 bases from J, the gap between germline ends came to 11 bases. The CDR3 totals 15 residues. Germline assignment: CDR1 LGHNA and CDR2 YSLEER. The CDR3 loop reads CASSQESRGDYGYTF. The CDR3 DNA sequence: TGCGCCAGCAGCCAAGAAAGCAGGGGAGACTATGGCTACACCTTC.

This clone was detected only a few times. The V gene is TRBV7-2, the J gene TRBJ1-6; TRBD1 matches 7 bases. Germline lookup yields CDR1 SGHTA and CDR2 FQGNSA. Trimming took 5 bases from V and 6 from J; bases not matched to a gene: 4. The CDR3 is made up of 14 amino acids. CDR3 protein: CASSLGTVNSPLHF. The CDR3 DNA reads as TGTGCCAGCAGCCTCGGGACAGTTAATTCACCCCTCCACTTT. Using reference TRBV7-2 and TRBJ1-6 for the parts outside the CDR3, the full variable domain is GAGVSQSPSNKVTEKGKDVELRCDPISGHTALYWYRQSLGQGLEFLIYFQGNSAPDKSGLPSDRFSAERTGGSVSTLTIQRTQQEDSAVYLCASSLGTVNSPLHFGNGTRLTVT.

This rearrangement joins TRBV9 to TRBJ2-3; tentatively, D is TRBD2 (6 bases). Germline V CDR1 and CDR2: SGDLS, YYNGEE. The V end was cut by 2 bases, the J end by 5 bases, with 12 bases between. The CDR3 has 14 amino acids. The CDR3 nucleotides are TGTGCCAGCAGCGTCTCGGGGGTTGTAGATACGCAGTATTTT. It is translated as CASSVSGVVDTQYF.

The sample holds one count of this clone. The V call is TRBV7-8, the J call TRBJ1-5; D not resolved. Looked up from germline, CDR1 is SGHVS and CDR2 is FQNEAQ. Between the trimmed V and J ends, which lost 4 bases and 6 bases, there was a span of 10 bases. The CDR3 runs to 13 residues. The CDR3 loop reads CASSSSLSQPQHF. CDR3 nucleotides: TGTGCCAGCAGCTCCTCCCTTAGTCAGCCCCAGCATTTT.

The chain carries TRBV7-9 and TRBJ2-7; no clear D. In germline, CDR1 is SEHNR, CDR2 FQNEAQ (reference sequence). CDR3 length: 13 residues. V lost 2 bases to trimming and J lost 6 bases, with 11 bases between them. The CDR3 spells CASSLPGSGEQYF. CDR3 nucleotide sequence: TGTGCCAGCAGCTTACCAGGATCAGGCGAGCAGTACTTC. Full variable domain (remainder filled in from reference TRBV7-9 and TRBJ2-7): DTGVSQNPRHKITKRGQNVTFRCDPISEHNRLYWYRQTLGQGPEFLTYFQNEAQLEKSRLLSDRFSAERPKGSFSTLEIQRTEQGDSAMYLCASSLPGSGEQYFGPGTRLTVT.

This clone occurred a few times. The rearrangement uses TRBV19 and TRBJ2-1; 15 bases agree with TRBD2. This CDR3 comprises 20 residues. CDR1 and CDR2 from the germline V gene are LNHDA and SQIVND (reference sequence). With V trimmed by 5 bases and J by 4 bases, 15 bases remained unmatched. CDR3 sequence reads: CASSSPEGLAGGRLYNEQFF. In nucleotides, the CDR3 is TGTGCCAGTAGTTCCCCGGAGGGACTAGCGGGGGGCCGCCTTTACAATGAGCAGTTCTTC.

The DNA for the CDR3 is TGTGCCTCCCGGAGGACCTCTGGAAACACCATATATTTT. This sequence encodes CASRRTSGNTIYF. V and J are TRBV10-3 and TRBJ1-3; D remains ambiguous. Germline V CDR1 and CDR2: ENHRY, SYGVKD. This CDR3 has 13 amino acids. V lost 11 bases, J lost 0 bases, and 11 bases lay in between.

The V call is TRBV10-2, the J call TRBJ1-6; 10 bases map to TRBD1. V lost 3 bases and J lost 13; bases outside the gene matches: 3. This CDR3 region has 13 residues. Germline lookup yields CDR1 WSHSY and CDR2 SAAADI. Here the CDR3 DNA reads TGCGCCAGCAGTGAAGGGACAGGGGCTCCCCTCCACTTT. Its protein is CASSEGTGAPLHF.

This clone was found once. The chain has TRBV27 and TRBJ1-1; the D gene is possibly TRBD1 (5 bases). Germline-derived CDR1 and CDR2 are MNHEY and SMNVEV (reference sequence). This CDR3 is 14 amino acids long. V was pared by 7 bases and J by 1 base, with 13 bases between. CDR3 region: CASIRFGGNTEAFF. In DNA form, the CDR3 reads TGTGCCAGCATCAGGTTCGGGGGGAACACTGAAGCTTTCTTT.

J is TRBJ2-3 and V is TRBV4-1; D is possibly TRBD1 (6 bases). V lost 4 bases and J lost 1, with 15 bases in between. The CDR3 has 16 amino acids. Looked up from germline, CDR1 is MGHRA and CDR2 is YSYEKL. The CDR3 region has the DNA TGCGCCAGCAGCCGCCCGAGGACAGACCGCACAGATACGCAGTATTTT. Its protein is CASSRPRTDRTDTQYF.

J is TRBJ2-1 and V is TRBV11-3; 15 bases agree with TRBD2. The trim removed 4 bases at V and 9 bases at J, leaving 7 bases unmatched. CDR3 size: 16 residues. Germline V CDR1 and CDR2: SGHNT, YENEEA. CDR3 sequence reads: CASSSRTSGGAGEQFF. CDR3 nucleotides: TGTGCCAGCAGCTCACGGACTAGCGGGGGGGCTGGTGAGCAGTTCTTC. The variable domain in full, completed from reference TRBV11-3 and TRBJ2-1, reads EAGVVQSPRYKIIEKKQPVAFWCNPISGHNTLYWYLQNLGQGPELLIRYENEEAVDDSQLPKDRFSAERLKGVDSTLKIQPAELGDSAVYLCASSSRTSGGAGEQFFGPGTRLTVL.

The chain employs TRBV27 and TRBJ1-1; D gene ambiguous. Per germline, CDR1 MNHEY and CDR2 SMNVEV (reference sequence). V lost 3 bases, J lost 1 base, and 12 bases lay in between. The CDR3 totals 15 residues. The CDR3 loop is CASSLDWATNTEAFF. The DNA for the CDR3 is TGTGCCAGCAGTTTGGATTGGGCCACGAACACTGAAGCTTTCTTT.

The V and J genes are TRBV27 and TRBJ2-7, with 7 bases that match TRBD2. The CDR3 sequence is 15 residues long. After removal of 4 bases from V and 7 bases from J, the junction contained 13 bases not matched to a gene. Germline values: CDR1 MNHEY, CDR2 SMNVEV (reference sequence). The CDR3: CASSSSGVSSREQYF. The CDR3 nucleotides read TGTGCCAGCAGTTCAAGCGGGGTGTCTTCTCGGGAGCAGTACTTC.

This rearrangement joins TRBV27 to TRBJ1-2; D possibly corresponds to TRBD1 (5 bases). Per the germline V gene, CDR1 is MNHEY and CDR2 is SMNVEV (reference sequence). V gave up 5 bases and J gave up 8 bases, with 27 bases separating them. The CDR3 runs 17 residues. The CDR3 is CASSPSHRGEALWGYTF. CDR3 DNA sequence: TGTGCCAGCAGTCCCTCACACCGGGGGGAGGCTCTATGGGGCTACACCTTC.

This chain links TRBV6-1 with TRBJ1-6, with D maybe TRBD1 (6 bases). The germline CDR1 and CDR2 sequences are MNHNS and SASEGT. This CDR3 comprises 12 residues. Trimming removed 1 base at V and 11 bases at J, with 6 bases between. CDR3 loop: CASSEGDTPLHF. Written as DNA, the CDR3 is TGTGCCAGCAGTGAAGGGGACACACCCCTCCACTTT.